Listed below are T cell receptor beta chains from one sample, sequenced in a study of cytomegalovirus exposure and HLA in healthy donors. Some clones are missing from TCRdb's copy, which holds only in-frame ones; the method was immunoSEQ multiplex PCR. Here the sample spans around 70,000 clones, under 85% being singletons. The sequencing input was PBMCs. The receptors derive from a woman aged 40 to 50 in good health and CMV-seropositive. CDR3s include the opening cysteine and the closing phenylalanine or tryptophan.

v_call cdr3_aa
TRBV2 CASRRGPRDNQPQHF
TRBV30 CAWTGPGEKLFF
TRBV18 CASSPPAGNNEQFF
TRBV27 CASRGASGNTIYF
TRBV6-1 CASTMDREQPQHF
TRBV27 CASSGTISSYNEQFF
TRBV7-8 CASSFGEGFNYEQYF
TRBV28 CASSFLTGNSPLHF
TRBV19 CASNGARDEKLFF
TRBV10-3 CAIAGQGQGDYGYTF
TRBV11-2 CASSLGLRAGDYGYTF
TRBV11-2 CASSLTRDRGWRNYGYTF
TRBV9 CASSVEGARNSPLHF
TRBV4-2 CASSQDWDRVNNEKLFF
TRBV29-1 CSVATGSGNTIYF
TRBV6-5 CASSWAGLHSYEQYF
TRBV28 CASSSPGTGPDTQYF
TRBV4-2 CASSLLGVSAVF
TRBV5-8 CASSRRQGGAGELFF
TRBV7-9 CASSPGGPGYTF
TRBV19 CASSGAGGSDTQYF
TRBV5-4 CASSSGQEKLFF
TRBV7-6 CASSSSGTGRYEQYF
TRBV19 CASSDPTPQTQHF
TRBV6-5 CASSSSGTGVPGYTF
TRBV11-3 CASSKWDSTELSGANVLTF
TRBV18 CASSPSATGDYGYTF
TRBV5-1 CASSLGRNQPQHF
TRBV27 CATRTAAYEQYF
TRBV15 CATSRERGGAEETQYF
TRBV11-2 CASSLNFVSTDTQYF
TRBV19 CASSIMGQGPHNSPLHF
TRBV28 CASRGAGLAKNIQYF